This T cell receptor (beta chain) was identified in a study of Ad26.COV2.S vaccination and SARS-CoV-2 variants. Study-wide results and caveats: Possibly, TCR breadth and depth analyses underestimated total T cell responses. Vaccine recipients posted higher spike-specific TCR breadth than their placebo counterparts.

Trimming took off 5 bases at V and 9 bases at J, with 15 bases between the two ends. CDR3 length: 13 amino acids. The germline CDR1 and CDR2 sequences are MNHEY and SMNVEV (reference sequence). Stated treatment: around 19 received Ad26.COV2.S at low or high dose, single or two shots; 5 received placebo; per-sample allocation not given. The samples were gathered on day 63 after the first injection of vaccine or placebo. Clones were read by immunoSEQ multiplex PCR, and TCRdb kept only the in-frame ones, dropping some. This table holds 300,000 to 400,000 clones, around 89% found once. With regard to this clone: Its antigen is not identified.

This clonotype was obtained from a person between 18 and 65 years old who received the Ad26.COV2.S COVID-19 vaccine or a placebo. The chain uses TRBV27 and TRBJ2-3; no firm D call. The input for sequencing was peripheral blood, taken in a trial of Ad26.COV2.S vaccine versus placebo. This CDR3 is CASSPLQKPTQYF. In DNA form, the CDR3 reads TGTGCCAGCAGTCCGCTCCAGAAGCCGACGCAGTATTTT.